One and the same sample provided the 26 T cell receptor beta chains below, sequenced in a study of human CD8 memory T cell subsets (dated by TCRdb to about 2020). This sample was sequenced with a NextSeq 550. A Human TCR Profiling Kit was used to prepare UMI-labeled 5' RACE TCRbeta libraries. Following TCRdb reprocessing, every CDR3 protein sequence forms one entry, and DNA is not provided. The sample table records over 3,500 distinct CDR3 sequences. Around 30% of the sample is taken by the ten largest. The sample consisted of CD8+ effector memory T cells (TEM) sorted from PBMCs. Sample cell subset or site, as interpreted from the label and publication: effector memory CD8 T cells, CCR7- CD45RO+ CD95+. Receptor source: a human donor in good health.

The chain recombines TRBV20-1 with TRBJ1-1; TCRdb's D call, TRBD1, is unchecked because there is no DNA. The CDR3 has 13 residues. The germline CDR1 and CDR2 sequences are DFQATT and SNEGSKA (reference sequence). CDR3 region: CSARQGADTEAFF.

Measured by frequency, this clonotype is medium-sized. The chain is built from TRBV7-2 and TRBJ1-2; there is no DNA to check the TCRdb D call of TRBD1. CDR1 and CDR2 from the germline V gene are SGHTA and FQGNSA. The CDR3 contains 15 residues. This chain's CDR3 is CASSSLRGTVYGYTF.

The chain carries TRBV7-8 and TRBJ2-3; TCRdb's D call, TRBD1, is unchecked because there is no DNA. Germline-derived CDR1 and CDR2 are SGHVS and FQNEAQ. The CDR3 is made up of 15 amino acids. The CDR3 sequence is CASSVDRGGRDTQYF.

CDR3: CATSRDRTKGETQYF. The V gene is TRBV15, the J gene TRBJ2-5. The length of the CDR3 is 15 residues. From germline, CDR1 is LNHNV and CDR2 YYDKDF (reference sequence).

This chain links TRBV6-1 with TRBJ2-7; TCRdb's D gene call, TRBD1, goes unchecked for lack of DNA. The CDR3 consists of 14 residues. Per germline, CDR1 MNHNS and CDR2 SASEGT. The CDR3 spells CASSDGTGVGEQYF.

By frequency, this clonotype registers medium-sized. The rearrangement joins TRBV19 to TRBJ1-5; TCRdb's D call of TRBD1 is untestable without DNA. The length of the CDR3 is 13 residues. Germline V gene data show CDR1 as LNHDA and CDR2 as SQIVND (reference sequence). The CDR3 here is CASSGTENQPQHF.

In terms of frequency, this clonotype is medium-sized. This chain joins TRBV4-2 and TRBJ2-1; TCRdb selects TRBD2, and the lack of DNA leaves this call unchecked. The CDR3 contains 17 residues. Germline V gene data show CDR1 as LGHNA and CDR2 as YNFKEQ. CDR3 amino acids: CASSQGPLADAYNEQFF.

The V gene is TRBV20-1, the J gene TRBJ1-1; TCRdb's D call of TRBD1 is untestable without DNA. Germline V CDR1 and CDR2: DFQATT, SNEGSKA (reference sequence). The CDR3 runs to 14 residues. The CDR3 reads CSARSHRGDTEAFF.

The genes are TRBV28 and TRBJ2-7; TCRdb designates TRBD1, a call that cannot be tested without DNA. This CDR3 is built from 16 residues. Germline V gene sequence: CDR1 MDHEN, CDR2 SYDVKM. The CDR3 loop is CASSQRAGGYSYEQYF.

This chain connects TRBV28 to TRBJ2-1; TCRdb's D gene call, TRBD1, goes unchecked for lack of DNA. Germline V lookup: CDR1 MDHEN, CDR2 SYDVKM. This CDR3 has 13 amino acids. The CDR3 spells CASSFPGVVEQFF.

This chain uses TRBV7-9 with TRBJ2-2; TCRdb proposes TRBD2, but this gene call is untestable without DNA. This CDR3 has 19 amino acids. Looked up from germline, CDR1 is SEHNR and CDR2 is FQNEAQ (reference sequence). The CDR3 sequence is CASSLPPGGGAWMTGELFF.

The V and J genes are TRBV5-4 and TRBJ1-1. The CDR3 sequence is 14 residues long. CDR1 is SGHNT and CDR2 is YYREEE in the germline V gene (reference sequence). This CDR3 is CASSLTTGGTEAFF.

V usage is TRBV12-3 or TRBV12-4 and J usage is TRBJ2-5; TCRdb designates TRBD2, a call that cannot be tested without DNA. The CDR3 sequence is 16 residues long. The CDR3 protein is CASSLKYSDSGETQYF.

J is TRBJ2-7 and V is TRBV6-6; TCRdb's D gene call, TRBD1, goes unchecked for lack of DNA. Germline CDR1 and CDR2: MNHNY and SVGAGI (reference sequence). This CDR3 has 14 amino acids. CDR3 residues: CASSFRPEPGEQYF.

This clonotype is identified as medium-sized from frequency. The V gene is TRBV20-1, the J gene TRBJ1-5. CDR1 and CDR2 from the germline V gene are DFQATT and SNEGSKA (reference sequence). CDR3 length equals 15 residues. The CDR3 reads CSARVPSAGSQPQHF.

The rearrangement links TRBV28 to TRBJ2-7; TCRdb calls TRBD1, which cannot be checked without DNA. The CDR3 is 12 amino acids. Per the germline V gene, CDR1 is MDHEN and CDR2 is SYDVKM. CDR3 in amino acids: CASTGPSYEQYF.

The CDR3 here is CAWSPNHDLLAGVYNEQFF. The chain joins TRBV30 to TRBJ2-1; the D gene TCRdb calls, TRBD2, cannot be checked with no DNA. The CDR3 sequence is 19 residues long. The germline V gene encodes CDR1 GTSNPN and CDR2 SVGIG (reference sequence).

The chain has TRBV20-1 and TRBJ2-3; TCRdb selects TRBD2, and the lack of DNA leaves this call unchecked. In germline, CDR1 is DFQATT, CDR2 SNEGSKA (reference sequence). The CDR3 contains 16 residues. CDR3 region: CSARGLAGFDTDTQYF.

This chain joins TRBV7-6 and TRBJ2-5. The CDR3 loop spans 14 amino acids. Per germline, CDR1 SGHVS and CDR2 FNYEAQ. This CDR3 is CASSQTRLEETQYF. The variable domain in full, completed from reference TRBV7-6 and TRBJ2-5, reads GAGVSQSPRYKVTKRGQDVALRCDPISGHVSLYWYRQALGQGPEFLTYFNYEAQQDKSGLPNDRFSAERPEGSISTLTIQRTEQRDSAMYRCASSQTRLEETQYFGPGTRLLVL.

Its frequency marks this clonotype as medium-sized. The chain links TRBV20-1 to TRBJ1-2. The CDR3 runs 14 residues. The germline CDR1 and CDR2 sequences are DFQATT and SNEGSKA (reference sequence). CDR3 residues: CSARLAGEGSGYTF.

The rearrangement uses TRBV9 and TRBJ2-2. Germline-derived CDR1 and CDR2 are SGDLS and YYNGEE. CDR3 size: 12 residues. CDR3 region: CASSVDYGELFF.

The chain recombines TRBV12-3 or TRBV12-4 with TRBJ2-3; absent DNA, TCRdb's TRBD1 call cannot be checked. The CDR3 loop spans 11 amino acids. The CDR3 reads CASWGGDTQYF.

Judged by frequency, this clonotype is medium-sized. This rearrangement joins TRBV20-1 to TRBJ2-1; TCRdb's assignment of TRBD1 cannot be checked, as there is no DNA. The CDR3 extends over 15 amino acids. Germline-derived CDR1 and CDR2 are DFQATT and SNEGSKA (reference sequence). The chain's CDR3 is CSARGGTGDYNEQFF.

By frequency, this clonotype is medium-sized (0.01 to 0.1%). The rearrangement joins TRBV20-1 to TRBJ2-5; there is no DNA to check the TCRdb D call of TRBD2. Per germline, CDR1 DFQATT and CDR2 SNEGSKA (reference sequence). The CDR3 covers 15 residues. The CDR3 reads CSARAALAGGFTQYF.

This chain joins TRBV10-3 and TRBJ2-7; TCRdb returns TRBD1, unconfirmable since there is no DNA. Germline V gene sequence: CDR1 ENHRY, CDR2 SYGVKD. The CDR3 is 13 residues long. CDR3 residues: CAISWDRTYEQYF.

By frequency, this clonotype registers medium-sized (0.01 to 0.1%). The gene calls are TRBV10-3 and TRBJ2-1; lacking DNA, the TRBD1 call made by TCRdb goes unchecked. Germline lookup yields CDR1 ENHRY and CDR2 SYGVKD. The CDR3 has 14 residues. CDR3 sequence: CAIRPAGPYNEQFF.